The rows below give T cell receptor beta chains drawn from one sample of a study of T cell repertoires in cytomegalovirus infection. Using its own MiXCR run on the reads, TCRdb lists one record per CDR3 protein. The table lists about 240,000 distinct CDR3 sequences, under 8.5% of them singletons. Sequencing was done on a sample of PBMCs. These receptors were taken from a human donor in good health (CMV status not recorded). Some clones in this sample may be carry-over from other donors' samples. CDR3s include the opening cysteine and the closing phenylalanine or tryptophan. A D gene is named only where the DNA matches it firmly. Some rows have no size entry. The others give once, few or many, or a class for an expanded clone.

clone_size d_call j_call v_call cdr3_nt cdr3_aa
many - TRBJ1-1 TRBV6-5 TGTGCCAGCAGTTACTCGATCTTCGGCGGGAACACTGAAGCTTTCTTT CASSYSIFGGNTEAFF
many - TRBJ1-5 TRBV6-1 TGTGCCACCTCGAGGTTGGTCCCCAGCAATCAGCCCCAGCATTTT CATSRLVPSNQPQHF
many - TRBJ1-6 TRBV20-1 TGCAGTGCTAGAACCGGGACACCCTTAAATTCACCCCTCCACTTT CSARTGTPLNSPLHF
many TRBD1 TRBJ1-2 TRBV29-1 TGCAGCGTTCGGGACAGGGTCTATGGCTACACCTTC CSVRDRVYGYTF
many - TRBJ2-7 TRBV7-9 TGTGCCAGCAGCCCAGAAATCACACTTTACCACGGATACGAGCAGTACTTC CASSPEITLYHGYEQYF
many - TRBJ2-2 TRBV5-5 TGTGCCAGCAGCTTGGCCCCCCACAGCGGTAACACCGGGGAGCTGTTTTTT CASSLAPHSGNTGELFF
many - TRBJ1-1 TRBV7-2 TGTGCCAGCAGCTTAGAGTACAGGGACACTGAAGCTTTCTTT CASSLEYRDTEAFF
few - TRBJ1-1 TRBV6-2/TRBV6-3 TGTGCCAGCAGAGCAGAGTTCTCCGGGCCTTACACTGAAGCTTTCTTT CASRAEFSGPYTEAFF
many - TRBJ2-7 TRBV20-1 TGCAGTGCTACTGACGGCCACTACGAGCAGTACTTC CSATDGHYEQYF
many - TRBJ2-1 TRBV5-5 TGTGCCAGCAGCTTGGGGAAGGGGGTATCGGCCTACAATGAGCAGTTCTTC CASSLGKGVSAYNEQFF
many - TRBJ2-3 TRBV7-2 TGTGCCAGCAGCCGGGACGGAGATCCCACAGATACGCAGTATTTT CASSRDGDPTDTQYF
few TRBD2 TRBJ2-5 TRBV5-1 TGCGCCAGCAGCTTACTAGCGGGGGTTCAAGAGACCCAGTACTTC CASSLLAGVQETQYF
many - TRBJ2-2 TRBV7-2 TGTGCCAGCAGCTTAGTAGTGGGGAACACCGGGGAGCTGTTTTTT CASSLVVGNTGELFF
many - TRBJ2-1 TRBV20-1 TGCAGTGCTAACGGACTATTCGGGCTGTTCTTC CSANGLFGLFF
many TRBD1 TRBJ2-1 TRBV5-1 TGCGCCAGCAGCTTGGAGGGACAGGGCTCATCTGAGCAGTTCTTC CASSLEGQGSSEQFF
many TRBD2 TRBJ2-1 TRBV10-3 TGTGCCATCAGCTTGACTAGCGGGGGGGCCGAGGCTGAGCAGTTCTTC CAISLTSGGAEAEQFF
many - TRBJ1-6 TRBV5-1 TGCGCCAGCAGCTTGGACCAGCAGCGGTATAATTCACCCCTCCACTTT CASSLDQQRYNSPLHF
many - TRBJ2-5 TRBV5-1 TGCGCCAGCCATCGGGGTCCGGAGACCCAGTACTTC CASHRGPETQYF
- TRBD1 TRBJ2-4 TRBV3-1 TGTGCCAGCAGCCAAACAGGGGGCCGGGGAAACATTCAGTACTTC CASSQTGGRGNIQYF
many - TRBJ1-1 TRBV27 TGTGCCAGCAGGGGGGACTTTTTTGGGGTAGAAGGCACTGAAGCTTTCTTT CASRGDFFGVEGTEAFF
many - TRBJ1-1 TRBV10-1 TGCGCCAGCAGTGGGAGACTCACCCGGAACACTGAAGCTTTCTTT CASSGRLTRNTEAFF
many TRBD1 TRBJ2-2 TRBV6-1 TGTGCCAGCAGCCGACAGGGGGCAAGGCGCACCGGGGAGCTGTTTTTT CASSRQGARRTGELFF
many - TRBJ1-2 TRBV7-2 TGTGCCAGCAGCTTAAGTTCAGGGACGGCTGGCTACACCTTC CASSLSSGTAGYTF
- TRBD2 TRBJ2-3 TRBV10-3 TGTGCCACCAGTGGGCAGCGGGGGGGAGATACGCAGTATTTT CATSGQRGGDTQYF
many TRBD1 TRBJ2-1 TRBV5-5 TGTGCCAGCAGCTTTACCCCGGGACAGGGGCTAGTCAATGAGCAGTTCTTC CASSFTPGQGLVNEQFF
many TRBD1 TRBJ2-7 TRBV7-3 TGTGCCAGCAGCTTAAAACGAACACCGGGACAGGGGTCCTACGAGCAGTACTTC CASSLKRTPGQGSYEQYF
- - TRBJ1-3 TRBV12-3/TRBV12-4 TGTGCCAGCAGTTTGGGACTACAGCACACCATATATTTT CASSLGLQHTIYF
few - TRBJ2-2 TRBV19 TGTGCCAGTAGCCGAGGGGAAATAGTGGCCGGGGAGCTGTTTTTT CASSRGEIVAGELFF
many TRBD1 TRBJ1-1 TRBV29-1 TGCAGCTCCCAGGGACAGGGGGGGAACACTGAAGCTTTCTTT CSSQGQGGNTEAFF
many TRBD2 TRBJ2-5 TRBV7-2 TGTGCCAGCAGCGCTAGCGGGACTACCCAAGAGACCCAGTACTTC CASSASGTTQETQYF
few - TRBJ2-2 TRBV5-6 TGTGCCAGCAGCTTCGGACAGTCTAATGAGCTGTTTTTT CASSFGQSNELFF
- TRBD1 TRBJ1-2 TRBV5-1 TGCGCCAGCAGCATACAGGGGGCGCAAGGCTACACCTTC CASSIQGAQGYTF